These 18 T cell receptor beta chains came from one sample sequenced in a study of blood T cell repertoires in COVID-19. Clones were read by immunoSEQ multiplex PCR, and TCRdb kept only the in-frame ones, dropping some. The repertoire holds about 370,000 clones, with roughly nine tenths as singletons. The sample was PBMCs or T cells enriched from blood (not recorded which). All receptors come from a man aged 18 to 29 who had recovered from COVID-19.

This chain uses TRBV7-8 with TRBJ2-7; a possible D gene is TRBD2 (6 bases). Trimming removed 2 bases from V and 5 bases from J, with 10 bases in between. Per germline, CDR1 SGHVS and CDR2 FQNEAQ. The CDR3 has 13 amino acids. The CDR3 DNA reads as TGTGCCAGCAGCTTACGGGACTGGCACGAGCAGTACTTC. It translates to CASSLRDWHEQYF.

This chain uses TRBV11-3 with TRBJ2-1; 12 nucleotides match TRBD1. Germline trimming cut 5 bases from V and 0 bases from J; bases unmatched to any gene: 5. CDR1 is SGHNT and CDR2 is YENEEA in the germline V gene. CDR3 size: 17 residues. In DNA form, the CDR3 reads TGTGCCAGCAGCGCGGGACAGGGGGCTTACTCCTACAATGAGCAGTTCTTC. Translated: CASSAGQGAYSYNEQFF.

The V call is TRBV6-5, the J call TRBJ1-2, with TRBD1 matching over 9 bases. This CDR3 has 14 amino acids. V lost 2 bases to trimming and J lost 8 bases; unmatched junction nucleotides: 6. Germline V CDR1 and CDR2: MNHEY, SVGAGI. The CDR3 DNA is TGTGCCAGCAGTTACATAGGACAGGGGAAAGGCTACACCTTC. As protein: CASSYIGQGKGYTF.

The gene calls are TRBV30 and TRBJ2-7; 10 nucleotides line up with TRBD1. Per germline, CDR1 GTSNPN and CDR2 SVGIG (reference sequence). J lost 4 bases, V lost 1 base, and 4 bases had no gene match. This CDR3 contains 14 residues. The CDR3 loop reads CAWSGGQGFYEQYF. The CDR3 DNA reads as TGTGCCTGGAGTGGGGGACAGGGGTTTTACGAGCAGTACTTC.

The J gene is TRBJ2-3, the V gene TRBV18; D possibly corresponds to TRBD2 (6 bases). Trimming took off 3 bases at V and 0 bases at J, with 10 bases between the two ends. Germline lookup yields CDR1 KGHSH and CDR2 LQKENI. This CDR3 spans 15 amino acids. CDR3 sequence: CASSPGGTSTDTQYF. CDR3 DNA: TGTGCCAGCTCACCGGGGGGAACTAGCACAGATACGCAGTATTTT.

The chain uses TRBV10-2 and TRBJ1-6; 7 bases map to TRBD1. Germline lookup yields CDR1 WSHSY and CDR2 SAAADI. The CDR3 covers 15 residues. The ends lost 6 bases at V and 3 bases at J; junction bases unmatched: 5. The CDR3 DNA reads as TGCGCCAGCAGCCATGGACAGGTCTATAATTCACCCCTCCACTTT. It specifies CASSHGQVYNSPLHF.

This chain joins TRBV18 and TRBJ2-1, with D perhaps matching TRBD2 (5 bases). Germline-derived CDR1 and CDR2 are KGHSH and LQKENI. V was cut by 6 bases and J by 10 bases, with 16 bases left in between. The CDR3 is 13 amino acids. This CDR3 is CASSLLLGGEQFF. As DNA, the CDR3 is TGTGCCAGCTCTCTACTACTAGGCGGGGAGCAGTTCTTC.

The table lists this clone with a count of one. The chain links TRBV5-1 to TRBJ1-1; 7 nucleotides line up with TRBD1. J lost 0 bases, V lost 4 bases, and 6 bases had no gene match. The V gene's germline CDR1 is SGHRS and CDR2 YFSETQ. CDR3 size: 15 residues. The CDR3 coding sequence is TGCGCCAGCAGCACCCCACAGGGGATGAACACTGAAGCTTTCTTT. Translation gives CASSTPQGMNTEAFF. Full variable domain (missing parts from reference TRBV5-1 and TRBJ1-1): KAGVTQTPRYLIKTRGQQVTLSCSPISGHRSVSWYQQTPGQGLQFLFEYFSETQRNKGNFPGRFSGRQFSNSRSEMNVSTLELGDSALYLCASSTPQGMNTEAFFGQGTRLTVV.

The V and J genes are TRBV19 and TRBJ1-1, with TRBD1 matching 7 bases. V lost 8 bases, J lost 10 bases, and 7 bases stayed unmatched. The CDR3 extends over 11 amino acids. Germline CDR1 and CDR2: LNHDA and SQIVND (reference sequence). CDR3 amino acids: CASGTAGRAFF. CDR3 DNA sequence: TGTGCCAGTGGGACAGCCGGCCGAGCTTTCTTT. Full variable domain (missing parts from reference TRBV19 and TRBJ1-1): DGGITQSPKYLFRKEGQNVTLSCEQNLNHDAMYWYRQDPGQGLRLIYYSQIVNDFQKGDIAEGYSVSREKKESFPLTVTSAQKNPTAFYLCASGTAGRAFFGQGTRLTVV.

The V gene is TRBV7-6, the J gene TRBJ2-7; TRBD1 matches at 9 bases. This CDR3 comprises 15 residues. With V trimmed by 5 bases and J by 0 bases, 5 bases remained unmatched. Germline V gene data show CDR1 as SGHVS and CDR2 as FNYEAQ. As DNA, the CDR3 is TGTGCCAGCAGCGTCGGGACAGGGAGCTCCTACGAGCAGTACTTC. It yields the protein CASSVGTGSSYEQYF.

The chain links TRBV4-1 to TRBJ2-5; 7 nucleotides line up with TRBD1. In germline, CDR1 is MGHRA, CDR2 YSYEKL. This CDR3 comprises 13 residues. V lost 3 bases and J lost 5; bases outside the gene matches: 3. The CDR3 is CASSQGTAETQYF. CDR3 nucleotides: TGCGCCAGCAGCCAGGGGACAGCGGAGACCCAGTACTTC.

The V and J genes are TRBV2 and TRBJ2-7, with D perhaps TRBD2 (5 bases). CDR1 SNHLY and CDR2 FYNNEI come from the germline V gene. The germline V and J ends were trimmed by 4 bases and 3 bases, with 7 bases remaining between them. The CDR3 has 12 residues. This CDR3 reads CASSGGSYEQYF. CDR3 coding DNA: TGTGCCAGCAGTGGTGGGAGCTACGAGCAGTACTTC.

Written as DNA, the CDR3 is TGCGCCAGCAGCCAAGTTCGGGCAGGGTCGTTGGGCTACACCTTC. Its protein product is CASSQVRAGSLGYTF. V is TRBV4-1 and J is TRBJ1-2, with D possibly matching TRBD1 (5 bases). The V end was cut by 1 base, the J end by 8 bases, with 17 bases between. Germline CDR1 is MGHRA and CDR2 is YSYEKL. This CDR3 has 15 residues.

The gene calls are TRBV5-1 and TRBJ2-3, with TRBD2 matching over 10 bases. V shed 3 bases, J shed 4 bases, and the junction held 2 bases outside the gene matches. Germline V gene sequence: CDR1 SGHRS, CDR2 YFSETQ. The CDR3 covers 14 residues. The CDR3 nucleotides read TGCGCCAGCAGCTCTAGCGGGAGACCAGATACGCAGTATTTT. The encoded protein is CASSSSGRPDTQYF.

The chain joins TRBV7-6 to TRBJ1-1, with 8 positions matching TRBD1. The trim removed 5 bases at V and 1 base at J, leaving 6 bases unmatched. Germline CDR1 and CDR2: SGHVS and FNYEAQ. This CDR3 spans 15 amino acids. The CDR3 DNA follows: TGTGCCAGCAGCCCCGGACAGGGTGGGAACACTGAAGCTTTCTTT. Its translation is CASSPGQGGNTEAFF.

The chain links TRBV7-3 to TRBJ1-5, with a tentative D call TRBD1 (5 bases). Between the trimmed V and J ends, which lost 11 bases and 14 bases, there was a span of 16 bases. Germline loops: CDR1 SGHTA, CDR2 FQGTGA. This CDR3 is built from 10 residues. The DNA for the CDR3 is TGTGCCGGGTTGGACATCGTCAAGCATTTT. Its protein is CAGLDIVKHF.

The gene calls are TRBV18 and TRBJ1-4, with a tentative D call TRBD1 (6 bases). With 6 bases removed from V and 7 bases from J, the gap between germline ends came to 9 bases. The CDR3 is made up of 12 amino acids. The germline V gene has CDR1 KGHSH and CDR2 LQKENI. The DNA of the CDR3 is TGTGCCAGCTCGCCCAGGGGTGAAAAACTGTTTTTT. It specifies CASSPRGEKLFF.

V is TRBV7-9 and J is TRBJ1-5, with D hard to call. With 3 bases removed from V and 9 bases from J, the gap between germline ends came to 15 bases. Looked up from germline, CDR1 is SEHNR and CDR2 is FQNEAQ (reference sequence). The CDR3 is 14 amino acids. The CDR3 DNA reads TGTGCCAGCAGCTTCCAAGGCCCCTCGGGGCCCCAGCATTTT. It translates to CASSFQGPSGPQHF.